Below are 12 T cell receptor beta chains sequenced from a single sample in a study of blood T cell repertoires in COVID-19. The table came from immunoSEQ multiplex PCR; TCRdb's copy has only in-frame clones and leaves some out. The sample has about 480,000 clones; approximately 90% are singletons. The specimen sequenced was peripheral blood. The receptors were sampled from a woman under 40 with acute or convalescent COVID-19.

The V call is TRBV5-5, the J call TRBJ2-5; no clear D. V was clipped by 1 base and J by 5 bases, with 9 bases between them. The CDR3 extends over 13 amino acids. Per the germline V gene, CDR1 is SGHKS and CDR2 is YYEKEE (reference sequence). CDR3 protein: CASSLQARETQYF. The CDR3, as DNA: TGTGCCAGCAGCTTGCAAGCGCGGGAGACCCAGTACTTC.

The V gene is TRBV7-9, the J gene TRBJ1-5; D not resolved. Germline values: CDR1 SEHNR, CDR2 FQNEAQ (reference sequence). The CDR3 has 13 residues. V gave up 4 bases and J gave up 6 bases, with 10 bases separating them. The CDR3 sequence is CASSWWGGQPQHF. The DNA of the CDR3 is TGTGCCAGCAGCTGGTGGGGAGGTCAGCCCCAGCATTTT.

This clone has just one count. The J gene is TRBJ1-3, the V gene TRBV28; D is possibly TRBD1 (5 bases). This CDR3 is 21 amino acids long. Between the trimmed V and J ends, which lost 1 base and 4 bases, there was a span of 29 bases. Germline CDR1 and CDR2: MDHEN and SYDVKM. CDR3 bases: TGTGCCAGCAGTTTATCGGAGTGGGTGCGGGGGAGGAGGTCAGGCGGAAACACCATATATTTT. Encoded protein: CASSLSEWVRGRRSGGNTIYF.

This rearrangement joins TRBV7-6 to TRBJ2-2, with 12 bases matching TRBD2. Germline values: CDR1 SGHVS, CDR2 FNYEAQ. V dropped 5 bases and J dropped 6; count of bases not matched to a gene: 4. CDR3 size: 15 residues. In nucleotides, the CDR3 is TGTGCCAGCAGCCCTCTAGCGGGGGGGGCCGGGGAGCTGTTTTTT. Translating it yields CASSPLAGGAGELFF.

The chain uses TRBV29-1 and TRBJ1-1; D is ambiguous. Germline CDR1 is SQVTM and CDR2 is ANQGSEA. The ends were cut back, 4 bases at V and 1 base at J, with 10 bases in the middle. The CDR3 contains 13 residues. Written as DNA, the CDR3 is TGCAGCGTTGCGGGATTAGGGAACACTGAAGCTTTCTTT. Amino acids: CSVAGLGNTEAFF.

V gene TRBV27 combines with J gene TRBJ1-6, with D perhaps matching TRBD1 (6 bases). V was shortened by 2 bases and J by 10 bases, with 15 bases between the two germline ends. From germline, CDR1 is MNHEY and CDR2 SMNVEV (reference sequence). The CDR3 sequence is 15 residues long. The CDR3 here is CASSLRIQGLSPLHF. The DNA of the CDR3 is TGTGCCAGCAGTTTACGAATTCAGGGGCTCTCACCCCTCCACTTT.

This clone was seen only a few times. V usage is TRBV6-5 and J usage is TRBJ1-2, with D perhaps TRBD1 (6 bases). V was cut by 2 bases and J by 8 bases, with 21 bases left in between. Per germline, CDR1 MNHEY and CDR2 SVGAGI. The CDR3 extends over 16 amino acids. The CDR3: CASSYHQTGELLGYTF. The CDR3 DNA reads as TGTGCCAGCAGTTACCATCAGACAGGAGAACTCTTGGGCTACACCTTC.

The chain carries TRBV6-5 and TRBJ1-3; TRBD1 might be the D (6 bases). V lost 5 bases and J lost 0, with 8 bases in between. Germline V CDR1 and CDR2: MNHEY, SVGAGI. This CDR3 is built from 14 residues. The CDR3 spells CASSMDSSGNTIYF. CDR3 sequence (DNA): TGTGCCAGCAGTATGGACAGCTCTGGAAACACCATATATTTT.

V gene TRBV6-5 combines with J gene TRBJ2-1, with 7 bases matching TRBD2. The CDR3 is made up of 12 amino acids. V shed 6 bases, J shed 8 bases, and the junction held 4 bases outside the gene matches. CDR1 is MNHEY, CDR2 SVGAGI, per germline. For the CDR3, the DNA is TGTGCCAGCAGCCTTACTAGCGATGAGCAGTTCTTC. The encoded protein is CASSLTSDEQFF.

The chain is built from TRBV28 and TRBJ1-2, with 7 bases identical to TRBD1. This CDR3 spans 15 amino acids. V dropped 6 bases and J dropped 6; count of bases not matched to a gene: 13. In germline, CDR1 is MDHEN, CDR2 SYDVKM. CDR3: CASSKSSQGRDGYTF. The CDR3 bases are TGTGCCAGCAGCAAGAGCTCACAGGGGCGGGATGGCTACACCTTC.

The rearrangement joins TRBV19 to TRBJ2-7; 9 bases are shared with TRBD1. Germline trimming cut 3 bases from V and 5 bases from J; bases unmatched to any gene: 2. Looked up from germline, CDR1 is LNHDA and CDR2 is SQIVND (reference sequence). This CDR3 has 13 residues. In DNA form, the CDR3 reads TGTGCCAGTAGTATCACAGGGGGCAACGAGCAGTACTTC. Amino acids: CASSITGGNEQYF.

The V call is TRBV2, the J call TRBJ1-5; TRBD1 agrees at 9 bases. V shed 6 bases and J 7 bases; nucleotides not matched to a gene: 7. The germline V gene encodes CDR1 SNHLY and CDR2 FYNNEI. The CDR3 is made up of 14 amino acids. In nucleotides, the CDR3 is TGTGCCAGCAGCCTACAGGGGGCTGGCCAGCCCCAGCATTTT. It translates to CASSLQGAGQPQHF.